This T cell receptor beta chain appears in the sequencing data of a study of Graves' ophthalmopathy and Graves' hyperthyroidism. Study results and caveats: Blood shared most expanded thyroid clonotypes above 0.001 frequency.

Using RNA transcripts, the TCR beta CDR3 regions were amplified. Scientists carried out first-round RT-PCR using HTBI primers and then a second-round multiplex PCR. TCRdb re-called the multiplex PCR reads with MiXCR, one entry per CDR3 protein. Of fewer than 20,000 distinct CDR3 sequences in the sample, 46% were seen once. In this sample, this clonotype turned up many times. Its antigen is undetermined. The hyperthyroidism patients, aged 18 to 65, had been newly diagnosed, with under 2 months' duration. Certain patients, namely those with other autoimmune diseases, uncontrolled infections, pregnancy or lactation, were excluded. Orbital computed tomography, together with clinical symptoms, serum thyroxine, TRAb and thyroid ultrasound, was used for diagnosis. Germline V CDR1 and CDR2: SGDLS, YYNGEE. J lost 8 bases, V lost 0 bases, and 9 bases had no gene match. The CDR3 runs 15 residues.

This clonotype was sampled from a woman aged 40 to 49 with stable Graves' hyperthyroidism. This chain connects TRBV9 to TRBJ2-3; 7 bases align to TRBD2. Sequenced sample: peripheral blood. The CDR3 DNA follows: TGTGCCAGCAGCGTAGAGGGCGGGAGAGGTGGTACGCAGTATTTT. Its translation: CASSVEGGRGGTQYF.